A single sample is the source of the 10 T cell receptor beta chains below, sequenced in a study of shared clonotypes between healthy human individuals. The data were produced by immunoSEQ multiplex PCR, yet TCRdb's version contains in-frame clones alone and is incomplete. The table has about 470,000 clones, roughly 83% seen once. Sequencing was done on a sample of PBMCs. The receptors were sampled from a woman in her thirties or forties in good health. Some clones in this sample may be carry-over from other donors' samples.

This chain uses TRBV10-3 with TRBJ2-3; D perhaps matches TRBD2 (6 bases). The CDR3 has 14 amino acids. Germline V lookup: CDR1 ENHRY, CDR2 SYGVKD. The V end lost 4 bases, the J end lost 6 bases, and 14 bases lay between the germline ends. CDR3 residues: CAISAETRADTQYF. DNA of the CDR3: TGTGCCATCAGTGCCGAGACTAGGGCGGATACGCAGTATTTT.

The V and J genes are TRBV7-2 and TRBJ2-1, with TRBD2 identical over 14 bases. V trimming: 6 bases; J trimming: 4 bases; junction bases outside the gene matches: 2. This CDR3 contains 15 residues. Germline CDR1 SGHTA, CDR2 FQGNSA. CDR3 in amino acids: CASRGLAGVYNEQFF. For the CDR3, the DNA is TGTGCCAGCAGGGGACTAGCGGGAGTGTACAATGAGCAGTTCTTC.

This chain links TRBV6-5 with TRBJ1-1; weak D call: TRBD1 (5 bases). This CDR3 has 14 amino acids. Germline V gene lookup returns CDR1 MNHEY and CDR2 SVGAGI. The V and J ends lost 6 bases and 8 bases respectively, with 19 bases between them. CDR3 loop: CASSSTAGSFEAFF. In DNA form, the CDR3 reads TGTGCCAGCAGCTCTACCGCAGGGTCATTCGAAGCTTTCTTT.

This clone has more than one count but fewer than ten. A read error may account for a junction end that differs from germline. CDR3 in DNA: TGTGCCAGCAGAGGTACCGGGACTAGCAAAGATACGCAGTATTTT. This translates into CASRGTGTSKDTQYF. V is TRBV2 and J is TRBJ2-3; 9 nucleotides agree with TRBD2. The CDR3 runs 15 residues. Per the germline V gene, CDR1 is SNHLY and CDR2 is FYNNEI. The variable domain in full, with the rest retrieved from reference TRBV2 and TRBJ2-3, is EPEVTQTPSHQVTQMGQEVILRCVPISNHLYFYWYRQILGQKVEFLVSFYNNEISEKSEIFDDQFSVERPDGSNFTLKIRSTKLEDSAMYFCASRGTGTSKDTQYFGPGTRLTVL.

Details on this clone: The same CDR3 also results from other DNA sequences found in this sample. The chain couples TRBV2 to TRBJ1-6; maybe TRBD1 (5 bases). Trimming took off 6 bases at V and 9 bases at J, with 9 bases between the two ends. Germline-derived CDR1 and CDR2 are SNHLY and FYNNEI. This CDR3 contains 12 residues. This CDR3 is CASRGQGSPLHF. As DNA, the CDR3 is TGTGCCAGCAGGGGGCAGGGTTCACCCCTCCACTTT. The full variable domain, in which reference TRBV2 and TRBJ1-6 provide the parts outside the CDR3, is EPEVTQTPSHQVTQMGQEVILRCVPISNHLYFYWYRQILGQKVEFLVSFYNNEISEKSEIFDDQFSVERPDGSNFTLKIRSTKLEDSAMYFCASRGQGSPLHFGNGTRLTVT.

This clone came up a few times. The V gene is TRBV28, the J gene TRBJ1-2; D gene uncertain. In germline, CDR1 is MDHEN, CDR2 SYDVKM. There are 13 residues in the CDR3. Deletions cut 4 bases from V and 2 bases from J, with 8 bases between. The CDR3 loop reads CASSSPPNYGYTF. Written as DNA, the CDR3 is TGTGCCAGCAGTTCCCCTCCCAACTATGGCTACACCTTC.

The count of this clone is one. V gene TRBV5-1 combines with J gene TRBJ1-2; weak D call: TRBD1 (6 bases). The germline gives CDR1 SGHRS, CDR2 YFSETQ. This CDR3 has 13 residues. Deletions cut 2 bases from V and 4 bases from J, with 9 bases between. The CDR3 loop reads CASSFGTTYGYTF. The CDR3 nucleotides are TGCGCCAGCAGCTTCGGGACAACCTATGGCTACACCTTC.

CDR3 protein: CSVGDRVGGTEAFF. The CDR3 DNA is TGCAGCGTGGGGGACAGGGTTGGTGGCACTGAAGCTTTCTTT. The J gene is TRBJ1-1, the V gene TRBV29-1; 9 bases agree with TRBD1. Germline loops: CDR1 SQVTM, CDR2 ANQGSEA. The CDR3 covers 14 residues. The J segment lost 4 bases and the V segment lost 6 bases, leaving 9 bases of the junction unmatched.

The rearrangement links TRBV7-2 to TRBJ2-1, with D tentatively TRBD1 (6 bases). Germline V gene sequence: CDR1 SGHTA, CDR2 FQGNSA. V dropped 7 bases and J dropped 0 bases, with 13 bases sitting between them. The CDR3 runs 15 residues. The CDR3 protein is CASNYPGHSYNEQFF. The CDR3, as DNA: TGTGCCAGCAACTATCCGGGACACTCCTACAATGAGCAGTTCTTC.

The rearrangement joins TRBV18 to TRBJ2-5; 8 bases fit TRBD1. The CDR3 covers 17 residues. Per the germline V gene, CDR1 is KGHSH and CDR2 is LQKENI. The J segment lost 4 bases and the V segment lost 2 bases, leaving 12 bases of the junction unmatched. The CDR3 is CASSPSPVGQGTETQYF. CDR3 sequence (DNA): TGTGCCAGCTCACCATCTCCGGTCGGACAGGGCACAGAGACCCAGTACTTC.